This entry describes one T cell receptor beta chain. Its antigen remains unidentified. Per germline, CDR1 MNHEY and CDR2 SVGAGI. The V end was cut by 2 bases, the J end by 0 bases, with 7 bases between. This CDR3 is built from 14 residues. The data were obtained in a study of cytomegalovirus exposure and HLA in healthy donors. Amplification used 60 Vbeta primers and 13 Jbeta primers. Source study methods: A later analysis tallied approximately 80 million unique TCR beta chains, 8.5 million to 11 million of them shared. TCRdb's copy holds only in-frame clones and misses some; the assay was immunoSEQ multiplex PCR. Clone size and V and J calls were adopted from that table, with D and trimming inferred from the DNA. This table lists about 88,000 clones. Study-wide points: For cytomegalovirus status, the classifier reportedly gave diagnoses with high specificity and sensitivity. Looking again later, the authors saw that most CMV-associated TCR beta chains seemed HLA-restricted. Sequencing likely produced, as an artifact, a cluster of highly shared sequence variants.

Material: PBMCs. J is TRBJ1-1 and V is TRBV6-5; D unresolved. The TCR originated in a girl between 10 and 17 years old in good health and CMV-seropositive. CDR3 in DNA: TGTGCCAGCAGTTACAAGCTGATGAACACTGAAGCTTTCTTT. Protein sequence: CASSYKLMNTEAFF.